Each of the 20 T cell receptor beta chains below was sequenced from the same sample in a study of blood T cell repertoires in COVID-19. Sequencing was performed with immunoSEQ multiplex PCR; in TCRdb, only in-frame clones are kept and a portion is missing. This table has a few hundred thousand clones, roughly 85% appearing once. The sample consisted of peripheral blood. The receptors stem from a woman younger than 35 with acute or convalescent COVID-19.

This clone was counted only a few times. The same CDR3 can be traced to other DNA sequences in this sample. The chain joins TRBV18 to TRBJ1-1, with D perhaps matching TRBD1 (6 bases). The CDR3 has 14 amino acids. Per the germline V gene, CDR1 is KGHSH and CDR2 is LQKENI. V lost 2 bases and J 1 base, leaving 8 bases between the germline ends. DNA of the CDR3: TGTGCCAGCTCACCAGGACAGACGAACACTGAAGCTTTCTTT. It encodes CASSPGQTNTEAFF.

The V call is TRBV5-1, the J call TRBJ2-1; 7 bases line up with TRBD1. J was trimmed by 2 bases and V by 4 bases; bases with no gene match: 3. This CDR3 has 14 residues. In germline, CDR1 is SGHRS, CDR2 YFSETQ. The CDR3 spells CASSPGTAYNEQFF. The CDR3 coding sequence is TGCGCCAGCAGCCCCGGGACAGCCTACAATGAGCAGTTCTTC.

The chain has TRBV20-1 and TRBJ2-5; 7 bases fit TRBD2. The V and J ends lost 5 bases and 4 bases, in that order; junction bases with no gene match: 13. The CDR3 totals 15 residues. From germline, CDR1 is DFQATT and CDR2 SNEGSKA (reference sequence). As DNA, the CDR3 is TGCAGTGCTGGTGCGGGAGTGGCTTCAAGAGAGACCCAGTACTTC. Its protein is CSAGAGVASRETQYF.

The genes are TRBV11-3 and TRBJ2-7; tentatively, D is TRBD2 (5 bases). The CDR3 is 14 residues long. Germline V gene sequence: CDR1 SGHNT, CDR2 YENEEA. Trimming took 5 bases from V and 4 from J, leaving 15 bases between them. CDR3: CASSAEGQYYEQYF. The CDR3 region has the DNA TGTGCCAGCAGCGCAGAGGGCCAATATTACGAGCAGTACTTC.

The gene calls are TRBV3-1 (or the pseudogene TRBV3-2) and TRBJ1-4; D remains ambiguous. The germline gives CDR1 LGHDT, CDR2 YNNKEL (reference sequence). The CDR3 spans 11 residues. V was shortened by 3 bases and J by 8 bases, with 4 bases between the two germline ends. The CDR3 nucleotides read TGTGCCAGCAGCCATTTAGAAAAACTGTTTTTT. It specifies CASSHLEKLFF.

CDR3 sequence: CSASTGESFYEQYF. The CDR3 DNA sequence: TGCAGTGCTAGTACAGGGGAAAGTTTTTACGAGCAGTACTTC. The J gene is TRBJ2-7, the V gene TRBV20-1; TRBD1 agrees at 7 bases. The trim removed 3 bases at V and 4 bases at J, leaving 9 bases unmatched. Germline CDR1 reads DFQATT; CDR2 reads SNEGSKA (reference sequence). The CDR3 totals 14 residues.

The chain is built from TRBV3-1 (or the pseudogene TRBV3-2) and TRBJ1-2; 10 nucleotides agree with TRBD1. Germline values: CDR1 LGHDT, CDR2 YNNKEL (reference sequence). The CDR3 consists of 15 residues. V was pared by 4 bases and J by 4 bases, with 6 bases of the junction left unmatched. The DNA of the CDR3 is TGTGCCAGCAGCCTCTACCGGGACAGGGGCTATGGCTACACCTTC. This translates into CASSLYRDRGYGYTF.

The chain uses TRBV7-9 and TRBJ2-1; D possibly corresponds to TRBD2 (6 bases). V was pared by 2 bases and J by 6 bases, with 20 bases between. CDR3 length equals 17 residues. Germline lookup yields CDR1 SEHNR and CDR2 FQNEAQ (reference sequence). For the CDR3, the DNA is TGTGCCAGCAGCTTACCAAGGGACTTTTCGGGGAGCAATGAGCAGTTCTTC. It yields the protein CASSLPRDFSGSNEQFF.

This chain joins TRBV19 and TRBJ1-2; 7 nucleotides line up with TRBD1. CDR1 is LNHDA and CDR2 is SQIVND in the germline V gene (reference sequence). V trimming: 4 bases; J trimming: 3 bases; junction bases outside the gene matches: 8. CDR3 length: 15 residues. The CDR3 region is CASSTRQGGHYGYTF. The CDR3 DNA reads TGTGCCAGTAGTACCCGACAGGGAGGCCACTATGGCTACACCTTC.

The chain joins TRBV5-1 to TRBJ1-5; 10 nucleotides align to TRBD1. Germline CDR1 and CDR2: SGHRS and YFSETQ. V shed 2 bases and J 0 bases; nucleotides not matched to a gene: 8. The CDR3 spans 18 residues. CDR3 loop: CASSFFRQGAVSNQPQHF. The CDR3 DNA is TGCGCCAGCAGCTTTTTTCGACAGGGGGCGGTTAGCAATCAGCCCCAGCATTTT.

J is TRBJ1-5 and V is TRBV6-5; D remains unclear. CDR1 and CDR2 (germline): MNHEY, SVGAGI. Trimming shortened V by 4 bases and J by 7 bases, and 8 bases separated the two germline ends. The CDR3 has 12 residues. CDR3 in amino acids: CASSLEVQPQHF. The CDR3 region has the DNA TGTGCCAGCAGTTTAGAGGTACAGCCCCAGCATTTT.

The V call is TRBV6-2 or TRBV6-3, the J call TRBJ2-4, with 8 bases lining up with TRBD1. The V segment lost 5 bases and the J segment 1 base; nucleotides outside the gene matches: 4. Looked up from germline, CDR1 is MNHEY and CDR2 is SVGEGT. The CDR3 loop spans 15 amino acids. CDR3 sequence reads: CASSRQGAAKNIQYF. CDR3 DNA: TGTGCCAGCAGTCGTCAGGGGGCGGCCAAAAACATTCAGTACTTC.

The chain couples TRBV5-6 to TRBJ1-1, with D maybe TRBD1 (6 bases). V lost 0 bases and J lost 0, with 15 bases in between. Germline loops: CDR1 SGHDT, CDR2 YYEEEE. CDR3 length: 17 amino acids. CDR3 region: CASSLATGIVMNTEAFF. The CDR3 coding sequence is TGTGCCAGCAGCTTGGCCACAGGGATAGTGATGAACACTGAAGCTTTCTTT.

V and J are TRBV5-4 and TRBJ1-1; D is undetermined. The CDR3 spans 14 residues. Germline assignment: CDR1 SGHNT and CDR2 YYREEE (reference sequence). V shed 4 bases and J shed 3 bases, with 13 bases lying between them. The CDR3 protein is CASSTHFADTEAFF. CDR3 DNA sequence: TGTGCCAGCAGCACCCACTTTGCGGACACTGAAGCTTTCTTT.

The chain recombines TRBV9 with TRBJ1-5; TRBD1 aligns across 7 bases. This CDR3 comprises 16 residues. V lost 3 bases, J lost 4 bases, and 10 bases stayed unmatched. CDR1 is SGDLS, CDR2 YYNGEE, per germline. CDR3 sequence reads: CASSGGDSSNNQPQHF. The DNA for the CDR3 is TGTGCCAGCAGCGGAGGGGACAGCTCTAATAATCAGCCCCAGCATTTT.

The chain recombines TRBV28 with TRBJ1-1; TRBD1 matches at 9 bases. V was clipped by 8 bases and J by 7 bases; unmatched bases: 8. Germline lookup yields CDR1 MDHEN and CDR2 SYDVKM. The CDR3 runs to 13 residues. The CDR3 DNA reads TGTGCCAGCGGACTACAGGGGGCTGATGAAGCTTTCTTT. It translates to CASGLQGADEAFF.

The chain carries TRBV6-5 and TRBJ2-7; 7 bases agree with TRBD2. The CDR3 loop spans 15 amino acids. Germline V CDR1 and CDR2: MNHEY, SVGAGI. V was pared by 8 bases and J by 0 bases, with 10 bases of the junction left unmatched. CDR3 sequence reads: CASGASGEGSYEQYF. CDR3 in DNA: TGTGCCAGCGGGGCTAGCGGAGAAGGCTCCTACGAGCAGTACTTC.

This clone was detected a few times. The V call is TRBV9, the J call TRBJ2-1; 12 bases align to TRBD2. Germline V gene lookup returns CDR1 SGDLS and CDR2 YYNGEE. V lost 2 bases and J lost 7; bases outside the gene matches: 4. CDR3 length: 15 amino acids. This CDR3 reads CASSVAGTSGNEQFF. The CDR3 DNA reads as TGTGCCAGCAGCGTCGCCGGGACTAGCGGGAATGAGCAGTTCTTC.

The V call is TRBV24-1, the J call TRBJ2-3; 9 bases map to TRBD2. The CDR3 is 14 amino acids. In germline, CDR1 is KGHDR, CDR2 SFDVKD. J lost 0 bases, V lost 7 bases, and 1 base had no gene match. This CDR3 reads CATRLAGSTDTQYF. The CDR3 coding sequence is TGTGCCACCAGACTAGCGGGTAGCACAGATACGCAGTATTTT.

A word on this clone: This same CDR3 is encoded by further DNA sequences in the sample. The rearrangement uses TRBV7-2 and TRBJ1-2; 7 nucleotides align to TRBD1. Germline V gives CDR1 SGHTA, CDR2 FQGNSA. This CDR3 comprises 13 residues. V dropped 5 bases and J dropped 4; count of bases not matched to a gene: 4. The CDR3 coding sequence is TGTGCCAGCAGCCTAGGGGGCGGCTATGGCTACACCTTC. Its translation: CASSLGGGYGYTF. The full variable domain, with the rest looked up from reference TRBV7-2 and TRBJ1-2, is GAGVSQSPSNKVTEKGKDVELRCDPISGHTALYWYRQSLGQGLEFLIYFQGNSAPDKSGLPSDRFSAERTGGSVSTLTIQRTQQEDSAVYLCASSLGGGYGYTFGSGTRLTVV.